This T cell receptor (beta chain) emerged from a study of T-cell memory formation after mild COVID-19. Each CDR3 protein is one row after TCRdb ran MiXCR on the 5' RACE reads. The sample includes around 27,000 distinct CDR3 sequences, 7.4% seen only once; the top ten take around 14%. This CDR3 contains 14 residues. V lost 4 bases and J lost 4, with 13 bases in between. From germline, CDR1 is SGHDN and CDR2 FVKESK. This clonotype has ten or more counts. The antigen is undetermined. Study observations and caveats: CD4+ contracting clones lay mainly in CM and EM, CD8+ ones in EMRA.

The clonotype comes from an adult woman who had mild COVID-19 (a few samples of this study predate the infection). Cell type and time point are not known. The sequenced material came from PBMCs or a T cell subset sorted from them (not recorded which). This chain uses TRBV14 with TRBJ1-1; D is possibly TRBD1 (6 bases). The CDR3 spells CASSRGQLSTEAFF. The CDR3 DNA reads TGTGCCAGCAGCCGCGGACAGCTCAGCACTGAAGCTTTCTTT.